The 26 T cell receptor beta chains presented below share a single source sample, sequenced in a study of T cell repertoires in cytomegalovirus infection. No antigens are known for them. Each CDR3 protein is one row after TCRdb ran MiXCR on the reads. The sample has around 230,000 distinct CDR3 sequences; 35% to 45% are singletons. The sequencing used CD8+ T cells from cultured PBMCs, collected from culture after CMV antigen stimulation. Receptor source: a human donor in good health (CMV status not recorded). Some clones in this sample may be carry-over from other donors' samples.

DNA for the CDR3: TGCAGCTCGGGACTAGCGGAGGGGGATACGCAGTATTTT. Its translation is CSSGLAEGDTQYF. The chain carries TRBV29-1 and TRBJ2-3, with 11 positions matching TRBD2. J was trimmed by 6 bases and V by 8 bases; bases with no gene match: 7. Germline assignment: CDR1 SQVTM and CDR2 ANQGSEA. The CDR3 sequence is 13 residues long.

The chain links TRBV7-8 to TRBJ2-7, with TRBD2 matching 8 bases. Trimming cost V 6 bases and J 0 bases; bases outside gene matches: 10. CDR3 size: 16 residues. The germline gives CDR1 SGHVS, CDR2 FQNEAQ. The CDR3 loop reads CASRPPISGVSYEQYF. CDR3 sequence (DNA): TGTGCCAGCAGACCCCCGATTAGCGGGGTCTCCTACGAGCAGTACTTC.

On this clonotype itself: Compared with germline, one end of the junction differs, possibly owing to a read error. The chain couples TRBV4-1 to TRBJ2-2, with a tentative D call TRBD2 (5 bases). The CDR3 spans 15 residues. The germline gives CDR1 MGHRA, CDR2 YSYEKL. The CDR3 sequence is CASSQDPAGTGVLFF. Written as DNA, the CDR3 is TGCGCCAGCAGCCAAGATCCGGCGGGCACCGGGGTGCTGTTTTTT.

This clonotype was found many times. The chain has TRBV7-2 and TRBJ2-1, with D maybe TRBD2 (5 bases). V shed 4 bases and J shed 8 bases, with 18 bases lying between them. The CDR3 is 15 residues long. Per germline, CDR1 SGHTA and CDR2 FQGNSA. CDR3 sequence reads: CASSSRWEQADEQFF. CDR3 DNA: TGTGCCAGCAGCTCCCGATGGGAGCAAGCGGATGAGCAGTTCTTC.

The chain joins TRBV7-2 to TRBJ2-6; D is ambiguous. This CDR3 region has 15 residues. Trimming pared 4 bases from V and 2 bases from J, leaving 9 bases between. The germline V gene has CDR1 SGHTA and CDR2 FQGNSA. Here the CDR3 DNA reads TGTGCCAGCAGCTATCCAGGTACTGGGGCCAACGTCCTGACTTTC. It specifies CASSYPGTGANVLTF.

The CDR3 DNA sequence: TGCAGTGCTAGAAAACTAGCCTACGAGCAGTACTTC. It yields the protein CSARKLAYEQYF. The chain employs TRBV20-1 and TRBJ2-7; tentative D call: TRBD2 (5 bases). V shed 2 bases and J shed 2 bases, with 7 bases lying between them. The CDR3 consists of 12 residues. Looked up from germline, CDR1 is DFQATT and CDR2 is SNEGSKA (reference sequence).

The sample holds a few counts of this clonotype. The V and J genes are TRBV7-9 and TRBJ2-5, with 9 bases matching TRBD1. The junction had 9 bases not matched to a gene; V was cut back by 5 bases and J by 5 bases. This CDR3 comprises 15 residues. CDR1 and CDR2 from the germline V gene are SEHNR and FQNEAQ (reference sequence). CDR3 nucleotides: TGTGCCAGCAGCGCCCGGGACAGGGCCGGGGAGACCCAGTACTTC. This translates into CASSARDRAGETQYF.

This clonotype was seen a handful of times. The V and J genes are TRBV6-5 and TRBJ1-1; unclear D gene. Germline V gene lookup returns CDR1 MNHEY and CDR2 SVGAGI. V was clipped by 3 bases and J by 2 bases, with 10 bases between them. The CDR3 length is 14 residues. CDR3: CASSYGGQNTEAFF. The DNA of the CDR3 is TGTGCCAGCAGTTATGGCGGGCAAAACACTGAAGCTTTCTTT.

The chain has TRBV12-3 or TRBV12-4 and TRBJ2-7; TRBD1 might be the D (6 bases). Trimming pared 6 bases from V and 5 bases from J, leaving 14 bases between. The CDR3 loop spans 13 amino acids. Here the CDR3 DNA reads TGTGCCAGCAGGGGGGCCACAGGTGACGAGCAGTACTTC. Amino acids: CASRGATGDEQYF.

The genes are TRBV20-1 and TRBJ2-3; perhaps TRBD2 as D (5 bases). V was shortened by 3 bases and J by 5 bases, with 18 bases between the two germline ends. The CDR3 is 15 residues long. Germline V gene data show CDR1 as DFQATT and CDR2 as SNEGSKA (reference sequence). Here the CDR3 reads CSASLPGFKEDTQYF. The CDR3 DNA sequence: TGCAGTGCTAGTCTACCGGGATTTAAGGAAGATACGCAGTATTTT.

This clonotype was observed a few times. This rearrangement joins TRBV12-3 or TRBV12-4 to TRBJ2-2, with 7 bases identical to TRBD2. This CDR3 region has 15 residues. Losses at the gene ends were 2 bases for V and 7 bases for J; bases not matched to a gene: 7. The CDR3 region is CASSLRREKVGELFF. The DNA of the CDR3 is TGTGCCAGCAGTTTAAGGCGGGAGAAGGTCGGGGAGCTGTTTTTT.

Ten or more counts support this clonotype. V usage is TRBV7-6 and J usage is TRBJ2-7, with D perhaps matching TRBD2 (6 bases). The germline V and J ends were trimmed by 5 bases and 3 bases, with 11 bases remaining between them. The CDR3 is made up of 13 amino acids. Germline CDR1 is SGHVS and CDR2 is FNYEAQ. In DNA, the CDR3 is TGTGCCAGCAGCCTTGGGGAGGTCTACGAGCAGTACTTC. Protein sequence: CASSLGEVYEQYF. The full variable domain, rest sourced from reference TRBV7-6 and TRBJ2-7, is GAGVSQSPRYKVTKRGQDVALRCDPISGHVSLYWYRQALGQGPEFLTYFNYEAQQDKSGLPNDRFSAERPEGSISTLTIQRTEQRDSAMYRCASSLGEVYEQYFGPGTRLTVT.

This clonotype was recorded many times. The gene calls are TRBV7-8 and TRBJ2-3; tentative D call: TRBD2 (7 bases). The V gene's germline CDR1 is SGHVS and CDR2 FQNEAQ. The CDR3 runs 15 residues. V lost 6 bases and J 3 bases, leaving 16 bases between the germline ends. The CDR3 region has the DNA TGTGCCAGCAGTGGGAGTAGGGGGGGTACAGATACGCAGTATTTT. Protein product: CASSGSRGGTDTQYF.

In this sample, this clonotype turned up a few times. The CDR3 region has the DNA TGTGCCAGACTGGGGGGCCGGGTCACCGGGGAGCTGTTTTTT. This translates into CARLGGRVTGELFF. The V call is TRBV7-2, the J call TRBJ2-2, with D possibly called TRBD1 or TRBD2 (6 bases each). The CDR3 sequence is 14 residues long. Looked up from germline, CDR1 is SGHTA and CDR2 is FQGNSA. V lost 9 bases, J lost 4 bases, and 15 bases lay in between.

The DNA of the CDR3 is TGCAGTGCTAGGTCCTGGGGAGCCGCGAACACCGGGGAGCTGTTTTTT. Its translation is CSARSWGAANTGELFF. V is TRBV20-1 and J is TRBJ2-2; D perhaps matches TRBD2 (5 bases). Germline CDR1 and CDR2: DFQATT and SNEGSKA (reference sequence). The CDR3 loop spans 16 amino acids. Trimming left V 3 bases short and J 0 bases short, with 14 bases between.

CDR3 region: CASSLRTGVYEQYF. CDR3 nucleotides: TGTGCCAGCAGCTTAAGAACAGGCGTCTACGAGCAGTACTTC. This sequence joins TRBV7-9 and TRBJ2-7, with D possibly matching TRBD1 (5 bases). The CDR3 has 14 amino acids. V dropped 2 bases and J dropped 3 bases, with 11 bases sitting between them. Germline assignment: CDR1 SEHNR and CDR2 FQNEAQ (reference sequence).

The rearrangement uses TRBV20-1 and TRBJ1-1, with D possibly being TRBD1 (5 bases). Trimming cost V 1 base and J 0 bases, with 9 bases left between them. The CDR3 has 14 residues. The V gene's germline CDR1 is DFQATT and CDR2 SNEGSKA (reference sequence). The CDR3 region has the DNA TGCAGTGCTAGAGGACAGTTATTGAACACTGAAGCTTTCTTT. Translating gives CSARGQLLNTEAFF.

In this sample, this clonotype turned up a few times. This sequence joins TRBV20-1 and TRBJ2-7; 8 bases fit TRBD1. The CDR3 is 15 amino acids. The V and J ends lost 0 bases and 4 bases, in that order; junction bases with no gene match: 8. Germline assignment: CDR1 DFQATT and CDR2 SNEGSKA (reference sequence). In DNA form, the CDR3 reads TGCAGTGCTAGAGAACCCGACAGGGGTCGGTACGAGCAGTACTTC. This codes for CSAREPDRGRYEQYF.

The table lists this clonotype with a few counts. The CDR3 reads CASSFRKATGVFLSQPQHF. The CDR3 coding sequence is TGTGCCAGCAGTTTTCGGAAGGCGACAGGGGTATTTTTAAGTCAGCCCCAGCATTTT. The chain carries TRBV28 and TRBJ1-5, with 8 bases aligning to TRBD1. The V gene's germline CDR1 is MDHEN and CDR2 SYDVKM. V shed 3 bases and J 6 bases; nucleotides not matched to a gene: 19. The CDR3 runs 19 residues.

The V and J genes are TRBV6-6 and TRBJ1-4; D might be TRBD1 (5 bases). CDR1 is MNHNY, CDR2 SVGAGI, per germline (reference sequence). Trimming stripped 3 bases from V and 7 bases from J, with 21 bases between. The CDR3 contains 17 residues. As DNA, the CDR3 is TGTGCCAGCAGTTATTGGGGCGATCAACTAGGGAGTGAAAAACTGTTTTTT. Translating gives CASSYWGDQLGSEKLFF.

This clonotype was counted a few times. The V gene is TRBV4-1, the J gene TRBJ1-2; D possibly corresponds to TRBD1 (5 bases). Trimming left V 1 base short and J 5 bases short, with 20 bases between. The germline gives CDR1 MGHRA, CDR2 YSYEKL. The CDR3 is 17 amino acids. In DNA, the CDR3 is TGCGCCAGCAGCCAAGCAGGGCCGGGTTTGGTTGTTTATGGCTACACCTTC. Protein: CASSQAGPGLVVYGYTF.

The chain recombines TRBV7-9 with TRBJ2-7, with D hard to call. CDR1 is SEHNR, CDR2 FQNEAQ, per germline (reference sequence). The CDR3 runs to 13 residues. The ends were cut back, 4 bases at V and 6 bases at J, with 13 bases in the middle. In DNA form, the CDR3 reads TGTGCCAGCAGCTCCCCCGCCCCAGGCGAGCAGTACTTC. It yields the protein CASSSPAPGEQYF. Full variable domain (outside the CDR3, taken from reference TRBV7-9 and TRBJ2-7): DTGVSQNPRHKITKRGQNVTFRCDPISEHNRLYWYRQTLGQGPEFLTYFQNEAQLEKSRLLSDRFSAERPKGSFSTLEIQRTEQGDSAMYLCASSSPAPGEQYFGPGTRLTVT.

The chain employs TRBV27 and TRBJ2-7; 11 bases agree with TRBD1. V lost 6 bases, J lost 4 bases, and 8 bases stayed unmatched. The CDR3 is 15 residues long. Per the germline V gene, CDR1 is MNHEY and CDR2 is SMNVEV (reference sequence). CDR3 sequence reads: CASSPVGQGAYEQYF. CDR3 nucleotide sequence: TGTGCCAGCAGCCCGGTAGGACAGGGGGCTTACGAGCAGTACTTC.

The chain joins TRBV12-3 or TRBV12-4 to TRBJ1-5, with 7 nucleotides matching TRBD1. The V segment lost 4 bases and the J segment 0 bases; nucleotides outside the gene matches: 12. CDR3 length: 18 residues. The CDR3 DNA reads TGTGCCAGCAGTTCCTCCCTACAGGGGCGGCTTAGCAATCAGCCCCAGCATTTT. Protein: CASSSSLQGRLSNQPQHF.

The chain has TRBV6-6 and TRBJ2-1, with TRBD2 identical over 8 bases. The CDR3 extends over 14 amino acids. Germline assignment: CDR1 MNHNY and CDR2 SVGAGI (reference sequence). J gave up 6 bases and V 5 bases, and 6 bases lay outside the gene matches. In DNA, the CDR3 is TGTGCCAGCAGTGGGTGGACTAGCATCAATGAGCAGTTCTTC. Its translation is CASSGWTSINEQFF.

The CDR3 loop is CASSLGDINVSGYTF. For the CDR3, the DNA is TGTGCCAGCAGCTTAGGTGACATAAACGTCTCTGGCTACACCTTC. V and J are TRBV7-9 and TRBJ1-2; no firm D call. Germline assignment: CDR1 SEHNR and CDR2 FQNEAQ (reference sequence). This CDR3 region has 15 residues. V was shortened by 1 base and J by 7 bases, with 16 bases between the two germline ends.